This TCR beta chain was documented in a study of blood T cell repertoires in COVID-19. In the study overall: Sources were T cells, B-cell-depleted T cells, or PBMCs; the material itself was cDNA or gDNA.

Using immunoSEQ multiplex PCR, the repertoire was profiled, and TCRdb retains in-frame clones only, with some absent. In the table there are around 300,000 clones, around nine tenths of which are singletons. Donors were grouped by their self-reported clinical history. Germline V CDR1 and CDR2: LNHNV, YYDKDF (reference sequence). The V end lost 2 bases, the J end lost 8 bases, and 12 bases lay between the germline ends. The CDR3 extends over 13 amino acids. This TCR was sampled from a young woman who had recovered from COVID-19. Sequenced: PBMCs or T cells enriched from blood (not recorded which). V and J are TRBV15 and TRBJ1-2; D ambiguous. The CDR3 is CATSRLRAGGYTF. CDR3 in DNA: TGTGCCACCAGCAGACTTAGGGCGGGGGGCTACACCTTC.